The 3 T cell receptor beta chains reported below all come from one sample, sequenced in a study of T cell changes during pregnancy in multiple sclerosis. The data were produced by immunoSEQ multiplex PCR, yet TCRdb's version contains in-frame clones alone and is incomplete. The sample holds 85,000 to 100,000 clones, roughly 92% seen once. Sequenced here: peripheral blood, sampled in the first trimester of pregnancy. The receptors come from a female donor with multiple sclerosis, enrolled in a pregnancy study.

J is TRBJ1-1 and V is TRBV28; tentative D call: TRBD1 (5 bases). Germline V gene data show CDR1 as MDHEN and CDR2 as SYDVKM. The CDR3 extends over 14 amino acids. Trimming left V 1 base short and J 1 base short, with 7 bases between. DNA for the CDR3: TGTGCCAGCAGTTTATTGGGGCCGAACACTGAAGCTTTCTTT. Protein product: CASSLLGPNTEAFF.

The V and J genes are TRBV7-9 and TRBJ2-7; tentatively, D is TRBD1 (7 bases). The CDR3 is 16 amino acids. The germline V and J ends were trimmed by 4 bases and 3 bases, with 19 bases remaining between them. The germline gives CDR1 SEHNR, CDR2 FQNEAQ (reference sequence). The CDR3 region is CASSSAAGQSLYEQYF. CDR3 bases: TGTGCCAGCAGCTCGGCGGCGGGACAGTCCCTCTACGAGCAGTACTTC.

The chain employs TRBV5-1 and TRBJ2-3; 11 nucleotides match TRBD2. Trimming cost V 4 bases and J 3 bases; bases outside gene matches: 10. The CDR3 has 17 residues. Germline CDR1 is SGHRS and CDR2 is YFSETQ. The CDR3 reads CASSAGLAGGQTDTQYF. For the CDR3, the DNA is TGCGCCAGCAGCGCGGGATTAGCGGGAGGGCAGACAGATACGCAGTATTTT.